The rows below give T cell receptor beta chains drawn from one sample of a study of T cell clones after liver transplantation. Measured with immunoSEQ multiplex PCR; TCRdb has only the in-frame clones, and not every one. This table holds under 20,000 clones, approximately 80% found once. This specimen consisted of CD8+ T cells from blood, obtained 48 to 50 months after liver transplant. These receptors all come from a human patient who received a liver transplant. Some T cells may possibly be graft donor cells. CDR3s include the opening cysteine and the closing phenylalanine or tryptophan. A D gene is named only where the DNA matches it firmly. Only part of the rows carry a size: once, few, many, or a class if the clone is expanded.

v_call	j_call	d_call	clone_size	cdr3_nt	cdr3_aa
TRBV6-5	TRBJ2-7	.	.	TGTGCCAGCAGTTACCCTGTAGCTTCCTACGAGCAGTACTTC	CASSYPVASYEQYF
TRBV6-1	TRBJ2-7	TRBD1	.	TGTGCCAGCAGTGAATGGGACAGGGATCCCTACGAGCAGTACTTC	CASSEWDRDPYEQYF
TRBV15	TRBJ1-2	.	.	TGTGCCACCAGCAGAGATATCTTTACAGGGAGTGGCTACACCTTC	CATSRDIFTGSGYTF
TRBV14	TRBJ2-2	TRBD1	.	TGTGCCAGCAGCCCCTCCGGGACAGGTCTTGGGGTCGTGAGCACCGGGGAGCTGTTTTTT	CASSPSGTGLGVVSTGELFF
TRBV6-1	TRBJ1-2	TRBD1	.	TGTGCCAGCAGTGACGGGACAGATTGGTATGGCTACACCTTC	CASSDGTDWYGYTF
TRBV9	TRBJ1-3	TRBD1	.	TGTGCCAGCAGCTCAACAGGGGTGGGGATCGGGAACACCATATATTTT	CASSSTGVGIGNTIYF
TRBV4-3	TRBJ2-5	.	.	TGCGCCAGCAGCCAAGAAAGAGCGGAAGAGACCCAGTACTTC	CASSQERAEETQYF
TRBV5-6	TRBJ2-7	.	.	TGTGCCAGCAGTAACACCCACTCCTACGAGCAGTACTTC	CASSNTHSYEQYF
TRBV4-2	TRBJ1-1	.	.	TGTGCCAGCAGCCTGCCGGGAGATGAAACCGTGGCTTTCTTT	CASSLPGDETVAFF
TRBV4-1	TRBJ1-5	TRBD1	.	TGCGCCAGCAGATGGACAGGGTCTAGCAATCAGCCCCAGCATTTT	CASRWTGSSNQPQHF
TRBV18	TRBJ2-2	TRBD2	few	TGTGCCAGCTCACTTAACCCGGGGGGGTCCTCGAACACCGGGGAGCTGTTTTTT	CASSLNPGGSSNTGELFF
TRBV2	TRBJ2-2	.	.	TGTGCCAGCAGTGAAATAGTGGGGGTGGGCACCGGGGAGCTGTTTTTT	CASSEIVGVGTGELFF
TRBV5-6	TRBJ2-5	TRBD1	.	TGTGCCAGCAGCTTGGACCGGGACAGGGATTCGGAGACCCAGTACTTC	CASSLDRDRDSETQYF
TRBV6-5	TRBJ1-2	.	.	TGTGCCAGCAGTTACAATGAGGACAGCCTCTATGGCTACACCTTC	CASSYNEDSLYGYTF
TRBV5-6	TRBJ1-3	.	few	TGTGCCAGCAGCCCCACGGAGTCTGGAAACACCATATATTTT	CASSPTESGNTIYF
TRBV4-2	TRBJ2-5	.	.	TGTGCCAGCAGCCACCCAGGGGTGCGGGAGACCCAGTACTTC	CASSHPGVRETQYF
TRBV6-1	TRBJ2-2	TRBD2	.	TGTGCCAGCAGTGAAAGCGGGATCCCCTCCACCGGGGAGCTGTTTTTT	CASSESGIPSTGELFF
TRBV19	TRBJ1-4	.	.	TGTGCCAGTAGTTCACAGGGAATTGAAAAACTGTTTTTT	CASSSQGIEKLFF
TRBV2	TRBJ1-4	TRBD1	.	TGTGCCAGCAGTGAAGTCGTACAGGGGGCTGATGAAAAACTGTTTTTT	CASSEVVQGADEKLFF
TRBV18	TRBJ2-1	.	once	TGTGCCAGCTCACCCCCTCCGGGTCTCAATGAGCAGTTCTTC	CASSPPPGLNEQFF
TRBV7-9	TRBJ2-5	TRBD1	.	TGTGCCAGCAGCTTAGGGACAGGACCGCAAGAGACCCAGTACTTC	CASSLGTGPQETQYF
TRBV18	TRBJ2-7	TRBD1	.	TGTGCCAGCTCACCCGAATCTAGGTTCCGGGACAGATACTACGAGCAGTACTTC	CASSPESRFRDRYYEQYF
TRBV11-2	TRBJ2-7	.	.	TGTGCCAGCAGCTTTTCCTACGAGCAGTACTTC	CASSFSYEQYF
TRBV6-5	TRBJ2-5	TRBD2	.	TGTGCCAGCAGTTACTTTCTAGCGGGAGCCCAAGAGACCCAGTACTTC	CASSYFLAGAQETQYF
TRBV9	TRBJ2-7	.	few	TGTGCCAGCAGCCCGAATCTGGACCCCGAGCAGTACTTC	CASSPNLDPEQYF